The source of this T cell receptor beta chain is a study of blood T cell repertoires in COVID-19. The method was immunoSEQ multiplex PCR; TCRdb's version includes in-frame clones alone and lacks a portion of them. The repertoire holds 250,000 to 350,000 clones, with about 88% as singletons. The CDR3 is 16 residues long. Trimming took 5 bases from V and 3 from J; bases not matched to a gene: 3. Germline V gene sequence: CDR1 PRHDT, CDR2 FYEKMQ (reference sequence). Sequencing used PBMCs or T cells enriched from blood (not recorded which). The rearrangement uses TRBV13 and TRBJ2-1, with 14 nucleotides matching TRBD2. This receptor was obtained from a woman aged 45-65 years who had recovered from COVID-19. The CDR3 DNA sequence: TGTGCCAGCAGCGCCGGGACTAGCGGGAGCTACAATGAGCAGTTCTTC. Translated, it gives CASSAGTSGSYNEQFF.